A single sample is the source of the 27 T cell receptor beta chains below, sequenced in a study of identical twins. TCRdb called the 5' RACE reads again in MiXCR, with one record for every CDR3 protein. Here the sample spans 450,000 or so distinct CDR3 sequences, 20% to 25% being singletons. The sample also formed part of further work on T cells expressing NK-cell markers.

The material sequenced was CD4+ T cells sorted from blood. Receptor source: a woman aged 18-35 years in good health.

This clonotype turned up a few times. The V gene is TRBV15, the J gene TRBJ2-7, with D perhaps matching TRBD1 (5 bases). There are 16 residues in the CDR3. CDR1 is LNHNV and CDR2 is YYDKDF in the germline V gene (reference sequence). V gave up 0 bases and J gave up 2 bases, with 14 bases separating them. The DNA for the CDR3 is TGTGCCACCAGCAGAGATAAGGCAGGGATCACCTACGAGCAGTACTTC. Translated: CATSRDKAGITYEQYF.

The chain combines TRBV9 with TRBJ2-2; TRBD1 might be the D (6 bases). The length of the CDR3 is 14 residues. Germline CDR1 reads SGDLS; CDR2 reads YYNGEE. The germline V and J ends were trimmed by 7 bases and 8 bases, with 18 bases remaining between them. Here the CDR3 reads CASQDRTGFGELFF. The CDR3 region has the DNA TGTGCCAGCCAGGACAGAACCGGTTTTGGGGAGCTGTTTTTT.

This chain joins TRBV10-3 and TRBJ2-3; 10 positions agree with TRBD2. CDR3 length equals 15 residues. Germline V gene lookup returns CDR1 ENHRY and CDR2 SYGVKD. V gave up 8 bases and J gave up 2 bases; unmatched junction bases: 7. The CDR3 DNA sequence: TGTGCCATCGGGTCTAGCGGGAGTATCACAGATACGCAGTATTTT. Amino acids: CAIGSSGSITDTQYF.

This clonotype has only a few counts. V gene TRBV12-3 or TRBV12-4 combines with J gene TRBJ1-1; D not certain. This CDR3 is 14 amino acids long. Trimming pared 1 base from V and 2 bases from J, leaving 8 bases between. CDR3 DNA: TGTGCCAGCAGTTTAGGCCCCTTAAACACTGAAGCTTTCTTT. It translates to CASSLGPLNTEAFF.

This chain connects TRBV27 to TRBJ2-6; the D gene is possibly TRBD1 (6 bases). The CDR3 runs to 15 residues. V was pared by 3 bases and J by 3 bases, with 9 bases between. Germline V lookup: CDR1 MNHEY, CDR2 SMNVEV (reference sequence). The CDR3 protein is CASSLRGYGANVLTF. Here the CDR3 DNA reads TGTGCCAGCAGTTTGAGGGGGTATGGGGCCAACGTCCTGACTTTC.

The V gene is TRBV15, the J gene TRBJ2-3, with a possible D match to TRBD2 (6 bases). The V end was cut by 8 bases, the J end by 6 bases, with 18 bases between. CDR1 and CDR2 from the germline V gene are LNHNV and YYDKDF (reference sequence). CDR3 size: 14 residues. The CDR3, as DNA: TGTGCCACCCAGAAGGCGGGGACCCGCGATACGCAGTATTTT. Its translation is CATQKAGTRDTQYF.

This CDR3 reads CASGTELWSSYNEQFF. The CDR3 nucleotides read TGTGCCAGCGGAACCGAACTTTGGAGCTCCTACAATGAGCAGTTCTTC. This sequence joins TRBV7-9 and TRBJ2-1; no clear D. CDR3 size: 16 residues. Trimming removed 8 bases from V and 0 bases from J, with 17 bases in between. Germline V CDR1 and CDR2: SEHNR, FQNEAQ (reference sequence).

The V gene is TRBV10-2, the J gene TRBJ1-1; 10 bases agree with TRBD1. The CDR3 is 14 residues long. CDR1 and CDR2 (germline): WSHSY, SAAADI. V was clipped by 8 bases and J by 5 bases; unmatched bases: 8. The CDR3 here is CASDETGGRTEAFF. As DNA, the CDR3 is TGCGCCAGCGATGAGACAGGGGGCAGGACTGAAGCTTTCTTT.

The gene calls are TRBV6-5 and TRBJ1-1; D is possibly TRBD1 (6 bases). CDR1 is MNHEY and CDR2 is SVGAGI in the germline V gene. The CDR3 runs to 17 residues. Between the trimmed V and J ends, which lost 0 bases and 0 bases, there was a span of 14 bases. The CDR3 coding sequence is TGTGCCAGCAGTTACTCGGCTATAGGACAGCTGAACACTGAAGCTTTCTTT. Encoded protein: CASSYSAIGQLNTEAFF.

Here the CDR3 DNA reads TGTGCCAGCTCACAGCAGGGGGGCATGAGCAATGAGCAGTTCTTC. This encodes CASSQQGGMSNEQFF. The rearrangement links TRBV18 to TRBJ2-1, with D possibly matching TRBD1 (7 bases). Trimming took 4 bases from V and 6 from J, leaving 16 bases between them. This CDR3 spans 15 amino acids. Germline lookup yields CDR1 KGHSH and CDR2 LQKENI.

The V gene is TRBV9, the J gene TRBJ2-4; D perhaps matches TRBD2 (6 bases). Trimming left V 0 bases short and J 4 bases short, with 14 bases between. CDR1 and CDR2 (germline): SGDLS, YYNGEE. The length of the CDR3 is 16 residues. The CDR3 bases are TGTGCCAGCAGCGTAGAGTGGGGAGGCTCTAAAAACATTCAGTACTTC. Encoded protein: CASSVEWGGSKNIQYF.

This clonotype was seen more than once but under ten times. The chain has TRBV5-5 and TRBJ1-2; D not resolved. V was trimmed by 2 bases and J by 4 bases, leaving 9 bases between them. There are 13 residues in the CDR3. Germline CDR1 SGHKS, CDR2 YYEKEE (reference sequence). The CDR3 DNA reads as TGTGCCAGCAGCTTCCGGGGAGGCTATGGCTACACCTTC. Its translation: CASSFRGGYGYTF.

This clonotype is a singleton in its sample. The V call is TRBV20-1, the J call TRBJ2-1; 8 positions match TRBD2. The CDR3 is made up of 16 amino acids. Looked up from germline, CDR1 is DFQATT and CDR2 is SNEGSKA (reference sequence). V trimming: 6 bases; J trimming: 3 bases; junction bases outside the gene matches: 13. The CDR3 DNA reads as TGCAGTGCCAACAAGCTCAGCGGGGGCCTCTACAATGAGCAGTTCTTC. Its protein is CSANKLSGGLYNEQFF.

The chain combines TRBV12-5 with TRBJ2-3; D tentatively fits TRBD1 or TRBD2 (6 bases each). This CDR3 has 19 residues. Germline CDR1 reads LGHNT; CDR2 reads FRNRAP. With 2 bases removed from V and 4 bases from J, the gap between germline ends came to 25 bases. DNA of the CDR3: TGTGCTAGTGGTTTGTCCCCAAGGAGTGCCTCAAGGGGGGCAGATACGCAGTATTTT. Its protein product is CASGLSPRSASRGADTQYF.

The V call is TRBV3-1, the J call TRBJ2-5; D not resolved. The length of the CDR3 is 12 residues. V was trimmed by 0 bases and J by 5 bases, leaving 4 bases between them. Germline V lookup: CDR1 LGHDT, CDR2 YNNKEL (reference sequence). CDR3 sequence reads: CASSQDQETQYF. In DNA form, the CDR3 reads TGTGCCAGCAGCCAAGATCAGGAGACCCAGTACTTC.

Concerning this clonotype: A much more abundant neighbour one base away suggests this may be a read error. Since the CDR3 does not end with the conserved phenylalanine or tryptophan, this likely comes from a read error. The chain has TRBV19 and TRBJ2-5; 13 nucleotides line up with TRBD2. This CDR3 is 15 amino acids long. The germline CDR1 and CDR2 sequences are LNHDA and SQIVND (reference sequence). Trimming at V came to 8 bases and at J to 7 bases, leaving 10 bases not matched to a gene. The CDR3 DNA reads as TGTGCCAGTTCCGGACTAGCGGGAGTAGTGACGACCCAGTACTTG. Amino acids: CASSGLAGVVTTQYL.

This clonotype was observed a few times. This chain joins TRBV20-1 and TRBJ2-5; D tentatively reads TRBD1 or TRBD2 (5 bases each). Germline loops: CDR1 DFQATT, CDR2 SNEGSKA (reference sequence). The CDR3 contains 15 residues. V was pared by 0 bases and J by 7 bases, with 18 bases between. DNA of the CDR3: TGCAGTGCTAGAGAAGGGGCGGGCTTAGAGGGGACCCAGTACTTC. Translating it yields CSAREGAGLEGTQYF.

The chain joins TRBV20-1 to TRBJ1-1; D gene ambiguous. Germline V gene sequence: CDR1 DFQATT, CDR2 SNEGSKA (reference sequence). This CDR3 contains 13 residues. CDR3 DNA: TGCAGATGTAGAAGCCCCGGGAACACTGAAGCTTTCTTT. Its translation is CRCRSPGNTEAFF.

The rearrangement links TRBV2 to TRBJ1-2; D gene unclear. Germline-derived CDR1 and CDR2 are SNHLY and FYNNEI. The CDR3 loop spans 14 amino acids. In DNA, the CDR3 is TGTGCGAGCTCTTCTTCTCGGGGAGGGCTCGGCTACACCTTC. Its translation is CASSSSRGGLGYTF.

This clonotype has more than one count but fewer than ten. The J gene is TRBJ1-2, the V gene TRBV12-3 or TRBV12-4; D ambiguous. V lost 6 bases to trimming and J lost 2 bases, with 10 bases between them. The CDR3 spans 13 residues. The CDR3 spells CASRVGWNYGYTF. CDR3 DNA: TGTGCCAGCAGGGTCGGGTGGAACTATGGCTACACCTTC.

J is TRBJ2-3 and V is TRBV29-1; 12 nucleotides align to TRBD2. The CDR3 is 16 residues long. Unmatched junction bases numbered 9, after V lost 4 bases and J lost 4 bases. CDR1 and CDR2 (germline): SQVTM, ANQGSEA. This CDR3 reads CSVVGLAGREADTQYF. The CDR3 nucleotides read TGCAGCGTTGTAGGACTAGCGGGACGAGAAGCAGATACGCAGTATTTT.

The chain carries TRBV29-1 and TRBJ1-1; D is perhaps TRBD1 (6 bases). This CDR3 is built from 14 residues. CDR1 SQVTM and CDR2 ANQGSEA come from the germline V gene. Trimming removed 7 bases from V and 5 bases from J, with 20 bases in between. The CDR3 DNA is TGCAGCGCCTTGACAATTCAGGGGATGACTGAAGCTTTCTTT. Residues: CSALTIQGMTEAFF.

This sequence joins TRBV9 and TRBJ1-1; no clear D. CDR3 size: 13 residues. Trimming removed 2 bases at V and 3 bases at J, with 8 bases between. Germline V gene lookup returns CDR1 SGDLS and CDR2 YYNGEE. The CDR3 bases are TGTGCCAGCAGCGTTAGTGGGGACACTGAAGCTTTCTTT. Translation gives CASSVSGDTEAFF.

This clonotype came up once. This sequence joins TRBV12-3 or TRBV12-4 and TRBJ1-2, with D hard to call. This CDR3 is built from 13 residues. The germline V and J ends were trimmed by 1 base and 7 bases, with 10 bases remaining between them. The CDR3 loop reads CASSLGGISGYTF. DNA for the CDR3: TGTGCCAGCAGTTTAGGGGGTATTAGTGGCTACACCTTC.

V and J are TRBV4-3 and TRBJ2-7, with D hard to call. Deletions cut 3 bases from V and 7 bases from J, with 16 bases between. The CDR3 is 14 residues long. The germline V gene has CDR1 LGHNA and CDR2 YSLEER. This chain's CDR3 is CASSHYFGVGEQYF. In DNA, the CDR3 is TGCGCCAGCAGCCACTACTTTGGGGTAGGGGAGCAGTACTTC.

This sequence joins TRBV9 and TRBJ2-5; D gene uncertain. CDR1 is SGDLS and CDR2 is YYNGEE in the germline V gene. The CDR3 sequence is 14 residues long. V dropped 2 bases and J dropped 5 bases, with 13 bases sitting between them. Here the CDR3 reads CASSVTVDGETQYF. DNA for the CDR3: TGTGCCAGCAGCGTGACCGTAGACGGGGAGACCCAGTACTTC.

This chain joins TRBV6-1 and TRBJ1-5, with 9 nucleotides matching TRBD1. After removal of 6 bases from V and 2 bases from J, the junction contained 8 bases not matched to a gene. This CDR3 is built from 16 residues. In germline, CDR1 is MNHNS, CDR2 SASEGT. The CDR3 DNA follows: TGTGCCAGCAGGAGGGGTACAGGGGGCCGCAATCAGCCCCAGCATTTT. It specifies CASRRGTGGRNQPQHF.